This T cell receptor beta chain was captured in a study of T cells in Graves' hyperthyroidism and ophthalmopathy (dated by TCRdb to between 2019 and 2020). Notes on the research overall: To identify TCR V-J signatures that set the groups apart, the researchers used a discovery cohort of about a hundred patients, made up of approximately 43 with Graves' ophthalmopathy and 57 with stable Graves' hyperthyroidism. In about 6 Graves' hyperthyroidism patients, the study also compared T-cell repertoires from thyroid tissue with T-cell repertoires from blood. After blood sampling, hyperthyroidism patients were treated with methimazole at a starting dose of 30 mg daily, and ophthalmopathy patients were treated with high-dose intravenous methylprednisolone. The 100 discovery patients were divided at random into training and test sets in a 7:3 ratio. TCR Vbeta CDR3 sequencing of some 140 peripheral blood samples (over 40 ophthalmopathy, about 75 hyperthyroidism and 17 progressor patients) is reported in the paper. Prospective prediction of ophthalmopathy was tested in an independent validation cohort consisting of about 19 hyperthyroidism patients and around 16 patients who later progressed to ophthalmopathy.

Study-wide conclusions, independent of this receptor: Most expanded thyroid clonotypes (frequency above 0.001) were also found in blood, which suggests that blood repertoires may mirror thyroid immune responses. No statistical method was used to set the sample size in advance, and investigators knew the group allocation. In validation, progression to ophthalmopathy was predicted by the model with 70.59% sensitivity and 72% to 85% specificity, a median of approximately 6.5 months before onset. A model built on a 13 V-J signature distinguished ophthalmopathy from stable hyperthyroidism, reaching 85% to 90% sensitivity and around 82% specificity in cross-validation and 80%/75% in testing.

Amplification of TCR beta CDR3 regions was carried out from RNA transcripts. A first-round RT-PCR of the TCR CDR3 used the HTBI primer set with the Qiagen OneStep RT-PCR kit. Libraries were constructed in a second round of multiplex PCR, after which size selection and purification were performed. The libraries were sequenced on an Illumina HiSeq2000 using paired-end 100 bp reads. The original methods were these. SOAPnuke was used to process the raw data, with reads discarded if the reads contained adapters or uncalled bases, had a mean Phred below 15, or lacked an exact constant-primer or identifier match. COPE v1.2.5 was used to merge the high-quality paired reads, and each unique nucleotide sequence was defined as a clonotype. Clonotypes were aligned to IMGT TRBV, TRBD and TRBJ reference segments using MiTCR v1.1. Analysis was restricted to V-J combinations with a frequency above 0.0001, which covered roughly 99% of repertoires. A TCS score was defined as the ratio of F50 (clonal expansion) to E x V (chaos), with BLOSUM62-based TCRdist applied between CDR3 peptides within each V-J. Welch's t-statistics and random forest reduced around 520 V-J features to about 13, which were used in a naive Bayes classifier (R e1071). Thyroid-blood repertoire similarity was quantified with the Morisita-Horn index. The public reads were reprocessed in TCRdb via fastp at Q25 and MiXCR, keeping in-frame beta chains. CDR3 protein duplicates are merged, each entry listing the most common genes and DNA. TCRdb assigned the V and J calls; the authors' analysis was not used. Within this sample are around 580,000 distinct CDR3 sequences, with around 46% of them counted one time only. The top ten hold about 7.8% of the sample.

The CDR3 contains 15 residues, cysteine and phenylalanine counted. The sequence is cut down to CDR3 DNA, 45 bases in frame from base 1. CDR1 and CDR2 (ENHRY, SYGVKD) derive from the germline V gene. V and J are trimmed by 6 bases and 3 bases, and the gene matches miss 4 bases of the junction. Stable Graves' hyperthyroidism was defined as the absence of progression to ophthalmopathy over 18 months of follow-up. Hyperthyroidism patients were newly diagnosed, had a disease duration of under 2 months, and were aged 18 to 65 years. Patients with uncontrolled infections, other autoimmune diseases, pregnancy or lactation were excluded. Diagnoses were based on clinical symptoms, serum thyroxine and TRAb, thyroid ultrasound and orbital computed tomography. Total RNA was extracted with Trizol reagent, and quality was checked on an Agilent 2100 Bioanalyzer. On this clonotype: Which antigen it targets is not known. No much larger clone is present one base from it, and per-base qualities are unavailable.

Source material: peripheral blood or thyroid tissue (not recorded which). The clonotype comes from a woman aged 18-29 years with Graves' hyperthyroidism. The sequence is built from TRBV10-3 and TRBJ2-3; 12 bases in the middle match TRBD2. In nucleotides, the sequence is TGTGCCATCAGATCACTAGCGGGAGGTACAGATACGCAGTATTTT. This sequence encodes CAIRSLAGGTDTQYF.